The 14 T cell receptor beta chains below come from one sample, sequenced in a study of control samples from healthy donors and cancer patients. TCRdb's table, derived via immunoSEQ multiplex PCR, lists solely in-frame clones and lacks some. The top ten hold about 5% of the sample, which has 150,000 to 170,000 clones, roughly 94% seen once. The sample comprised blood. The origin of the receptors is a middle-aged man in good health.

CDR3 DNA: TGTGCCAGCTCAATCTTGGACAGTAACTATGGCTACACCTTC. Protein product: CASSILDSNYGYTF. The rearrangement joins TRBV18 to TRBJ1-2, with a weak D call TRBD1 (6 bases). This CDR3 has 14 residues. Trimming stripped 5 bases from V and 1 base from J, with 11 bases between. The germline gives CDR1 KGHSH, CDR2 LQKENI.

V is TRBV5-6 and J is TRBJ1-4; D is ambiguous. V was pared by 9 bases and J by 5 bases, with 11 bases between. CDR1 is SGHDT, CDR2 YYEEEE, per germline. The CDR3 contains 12 residues. The CDR3, as DNA: TGTGCCACCTCCTCGGGAAATGAAAAACTGTTTTTT. As protein: CATSSGNEKLFF.

This chain joins TRBV28 and TRBJ1-2; the D gene is possibly TRBD1 (5 bases). Trimming took 3 bases from V and 3 from J, leaving 17 bases between them. Per germline, CDR1 MDHEN and CDR2 SYDVKM. CDR3 length: 16 residues. The CDR3 nucleotides read TGTGCCAGCAGTTTTGGGGGAGGGGTTCTTTACTATGGCTACACCTTC. Translating it yields CASSFGGGVLYYGYTF.

V and J are TRBV6-1 and TRBJ1-5, with D maybe TRBD1 (5 bases). CDR1 is MNHNS, CDR2 SASEGT, per germline. V was trimmed by 3 bases and J by 2 bases, leaving 11 bases between them. CDR3 length: 15 amino acids. In DNA, the CDR3 is TGTGCCAGCAGTGAGCAGGGAGGGGGCAATCAGCCCCAGCATTTT. It is translated as CASSEQGGGNQPQHF.

This rearrangement joins TRBV28 to TRBJ1-4; no clear D. V was shortened by 7 bases and J by 7 bases, with 13 bases between the two germline ends. Germline V gene sequence: CDR1 MDHEN, CDR2 SYDVKM. The CDR3 length is 13 residues. CDR3 residues: CASNAPGSEKLFF. The CDR3 DNA reads TGTGCCAGCAACGCCCCTGGATCTGAAAAACTGTTTTTT.

J is TRBJ1-2 and V is TRBV29-1; 7 bases are a match to TRBD1. Trimming took 7 bases from V and 6 from J; bases not matched to a gene: 5. CDR1 SQVTM and CDR2 ANQGSEA come from the germline V gene. The CDR3 extends over 11 amino acids. DNA of the CDR3: TGCAGCGGTGGGACAGTCCATGGCTACACCTTC. This sequence encodes CSGGTVHGYTF. Based on the CDR3 plus reference TRBV29-1 and TRBJ1-2, the full variable domain is SAVISQKPSRDICQRGTSLTIQCQVDSQVTMMFWYRQQPGQSLTLIATANQGSEATYESGFVIDKFPISRPNLTFSTLTVSNMSPEDSSIYLCSGGTVHGYTFGSGTRLTVV.

V usage is TRBV19 and J usage is TRBJ2-3; D might be TRBD1 (5 bases). In germline, CDR1 is LNHDA, CDR2 SQIVND (reference sequence). V shed 1 base and J shed 11 bases, with 10 bases lying between them. The CDR3 length is 12 residues. CDR3 nucleotide sequence: TGTGCCAGTAGTATAGGCAGGGAAAGGCAGTATTTT. Encoded protein: CASSIGRERQYF.

This chain connects TRBV28 to TRBJ2-1; D call uncertain. Trimming took 7 bases from V and 0 from J, leaving 13 bases between them. Per the germline V gene, CDR1 is MDHEN and CDR2 is SYDVKM. This CDR3 comprises 15 residues. The CDR3 spells CASTALPSSYNEQFF. The CDR3 DNA follows: TGTGCCAGCACCGCCCTCCCCAGCTCCTACAATGAGCAGTTCTTC.

This clone was found once. The V gene is TRBV28, the J gene TRBJ1-4, with D maybe TRBD1 (6 bases). The CDR3 has 15 residues. Trimming left V 5 bases short and J 1 base short, with 11 bases between. Germline CDR1 and CDR2: MDHEN and SYDVKM. The CDR3 sequence: CASSGGDETNEKLFF. CDR3 in DNA: TGTGCCAGCAGTGGGGGCGATGAAACTAATGAAAAACTGTTTTTT.

This sequence joins TRBV4-1 and TRBJ1-4; TRBD1 matches 10 bases. The CDR3 runs 14 residues. The V gene's germline CDR1 is MGHRA and CDR2 YSYEKL. V was clipped by 4 bases and J by 8 bases; unmatched bases: 4. CDR3 amino acids: CASSLGQGGEKLFF. The CDR3 nucleotides read TGCGCCAGCAGCCTAGGACAGGGGGGCGAAAAACTGTTTTTT.

V usage is TRBV24-1 and J usage is TRBJ1-2; the match to TRBD1 covers 12 bases. This CDR3 contains 17 residues. Germline CDR1 KGHDR, CDR2 SFDVKD. The V segment lost 2 bases and the J segment 8 bases; nucleotides outside the gene matches: 11. The CDR3 here is CATSDSGTGGGRMGYTF. DNA for the CDR3: TGTGCCACCAGTGATTCGGGGACAGGGGGCGGTCGCATGGGCTACACCTTC.

This chain uses TRBV24-1 with TRBJ1-2; 10 bases are a match to TRBD1. Germline CDR1 KGHDR, CDR2 SFDVKD. The CDR3 spans 15 residues. V shed 4 bases and J 6 bases; nucleotides not matched to a gene: 7. The CDR3 DNA sequence: TGTGCCACCAGTGAAGGGGGACAGGGGTGGGATGGCTACACCTTC. As protein: CATSEGGQGWDGYTF.

This chain links TRBV6-5 with TRBJ1-1; D gene ambiguous. This CDR3 has 11 residues. Trimming took 4 bases from V and 9 from J, leaving 9 bases between them. Per the germline V gene, CDR1 is MNHEY and CDR2 is SVGAGI. The CDR3 DNA is TGTGCCAGCAGTTTAGACTTTAAAGCTTTCTTT. Translating it yields CASSLDFKAFF.

The rearrangement links TRBV4-3 to TRBJ1-5; D perhaps matches TRBD1 (5 bases). In germline, CDR1 is LGHNA, CDR2 YSLEER. CDR3 size: 14 residues. The V and J ends lost 0 bases and 2 bases respectively, with 5 bases between them. The CDR3 coding sequence is TGCGCCAGCAGCCAAGAAGGGGGCAATCAGCCCCAGCATTTT. Amino acids: CASSQEGGNQPQHF.